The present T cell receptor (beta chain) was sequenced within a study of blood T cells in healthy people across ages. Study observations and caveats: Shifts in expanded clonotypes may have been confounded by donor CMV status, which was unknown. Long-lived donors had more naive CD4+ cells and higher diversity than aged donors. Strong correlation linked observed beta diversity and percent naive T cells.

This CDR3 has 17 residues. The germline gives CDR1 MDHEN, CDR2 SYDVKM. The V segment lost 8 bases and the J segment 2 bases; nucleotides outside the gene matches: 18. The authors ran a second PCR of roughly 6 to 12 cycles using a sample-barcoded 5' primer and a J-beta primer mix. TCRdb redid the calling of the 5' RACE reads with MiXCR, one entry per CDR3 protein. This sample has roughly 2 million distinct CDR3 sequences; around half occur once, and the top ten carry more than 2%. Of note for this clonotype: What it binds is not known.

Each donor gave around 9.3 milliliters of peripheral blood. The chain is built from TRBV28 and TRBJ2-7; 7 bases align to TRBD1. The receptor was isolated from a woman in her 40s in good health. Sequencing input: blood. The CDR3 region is CASPPHAGTVFPYEQYF. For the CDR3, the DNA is TGTGCCAGCCCCCCCCATGCCGGGACAGTCTTCCCCTACGAGCAGTACTTC. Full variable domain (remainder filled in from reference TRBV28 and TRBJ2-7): DVKVTQSSRYLVKRTGEKVFLECVQDMDHENMFWYRQDPGLGLRLIYFSYDVKMKEKGDIPEGYSVSREKKERFSLILESASTNQTSMYLCASPPHAGTVFPYEQYFGPGTRLTVT.